These 20 T cell receptor beta chains came from one sample sequenced in a study of cytomegalovirus exposure and HLA in healthy donors. The study ran its PCR with 60 Vbeta and 13 Jbeta primers. The method was immunoSEQ multiplex PCR; TCRdb's version includes in-frame clones alone and lacks a portion of them. The sample includes 100,000 to 150,000 clones, about 78% of them seen just once. The sequencing sample was made of PBMCs. These receptors all stem from a female donor in good health and CMV-seronegative.

The chain combines TRBV9 with TRBJ2-2; TRBD1 matches at 8 bases. The CDR3 runs 16 residues. From germline, CDR1 is SGDLS and CDR2 YYNGEE. V was clipped by 4 bases and J by 3 bases; unmatched bases: 8. The CDR3 protein is CASSLDRVFDTGELFF. DNA of the CDR3: TGTGCCAGCAGCCTGGACAGGGTCTTCGACACCGGGGAGCTGTTTTTT.

The chain is built from TRBV9 and TRBJ1-3; 7 nucleotides align to TRBD1. The V gene's germline CDR1 is SGDLS and CDR2 YYNGEE. J lost 4 bases, V lost 0 bases, and 4 bases had no gene match. This CDR3 is 15 amino acids long. As DNA, the CDR3 is TGTGCCAGCAGCGTAGGACAGGGCCCAGGAAACACCATATATTTT. Its protein product is CASSVGQGPGNTIYF.

Comments on this clone: This sample includes further DNA sequences coding for the same CDR3. The chain combines TRBV20-1 with TRBJ1-3, with D unresolved. Germline assignment: CDR1 DFQATT and CDR2 SNEGSKA (reference sequence). V lost 3 bases and J lost 4, with 4 bases in between. CDR3 length equals 11 residues. The CDR3 sequence is CSARAGNTIYF. CDR3 DNA sequence: TGCAGTGCTAGGGCAGGAAACACCATATATTTT.

The genes are TRBV6-1 and TRBJ2-1; D uncertain. V lost 9 bases, J lost 9 bases, and 9 bases lay in between. The CDR3 is 10 amino acids. Germline CDR1 MNHNS, CDR2 SASEGT. CDR3 amino acids: CASQWAEQFF. The CDR3 DNA is TGTGCCAGTCAGTGGGCTGAGCAGTTCTTC.

This clone has just a few counts. V and J are TRBV29-1 and TRBJ2-5; D ambiguous. CDR1 is SQVTM, CDR2 ANQGSEA, per germline. With 3 bases removed from V and 7 bases from J, the gap between germline ends came to 12 bases. The CDR3 loop spans 12 amino acids. This chain's CDR3 is CSVELSTGTQYF. The CDR3 coding sequence is TGCAGCGTTGAGTTGTCCACTGGGACCCAGTACTTC.

The rearrangement joins TRBV10-3 to TRBJ2-1; D is possibly TRBD1 (5 bases). The CDR3 runs to 14 residues. Germline V gene data show CDR1 as ENHRY and CDR2 as SYGVKD. V dropped 0 bases and J dropped 4 bases, with 7 bases sitting between them. The CDR3: CAISESNRYNEQFF. The CDR3 nucleotides read TGTGCCATCAGTGAGTCGAACAGGTACAATGAGCAGTTCTTC.

This sequence joins TRBV5-1 and TRBJ2-2, with TRBD2 identical over 7 bases. The ends lost 3 bases at V and 7 bases at J; junction bases unmatched: 9. The CDR3 runs 15 residues. Germline-derived CDR1 and CDR2 are SGHRS and YFSETQ. The chain's CDR3 is CASSWAQGGVGELFF. As DNA, the CDR3 is TGCGCCAGCAGCTGGGCGCAGGGAGGGGTCGGGGAGCTGTTTTTT.

This chain links TRBV9 with TRBJ2-2; 8 bases match TRBD1. The trim removed 3 bases at V and 4 bases at J, leaving 5 bases unmatched. The germline CDR1 and CDR2 sequences are SGDLS and YYNGEE. The CDR3 totals 15 residues. Here the CDR3 DNA reads TGTGCCAGCAGCGGAGGGACAGGAGTCACCGGGGAGCTGTTTTTT. As protein: CASSGGTGVTGELFF.

The V and J genes are TRBV2 and TRBJ2-3, with 8 bases matching TRBD1. J was trimmed by 3 bases and V by 2 bases; bases with no gene match: 7. The CDR3 is made up of 16 amino acids. Germline V gene data show CDR1 as SNHLY and CDR2 as FYNNEI. CDR3 DNA sequence: TGTGCCAGCAGTGAAAGGGCAGGGGGCCGTACAGATACGCAGTATTTT. This codes for CASSERAGGRTDTQYF.

The chain uses TRBV7-8 and TRBJ1-1; tentatively, D is TRBD1 (5 bases). Germline loops: CDR1 SGHVS, CDR2 FQNEAQ. The V and J ends lost 4 bases and 2 bases respectively, with 20 bases between them. The CDR3 has 17 amino acids. The CDR3 is CASSSHLRGGRNTEAFF. The DNA of the CDR3 is TGTGCCAGCAGCTCCCATTTAAGGGGCGGGAGAAACACTGAAGCTTTCTTT.

The chain couples TRBV28 to TRBJ2-7; 9 bases align to TRBD2. V lost 7 bases to trimming and J lost 4 bases; unmatched junction nucleotides: 2. CDR3 length: 12 amino acids. Looked up from germline, CDR1 is MDHEN and CDR2 is SYDVKM. The CDR3 bases are TGTGCCAGCACGACTAGCGGATACGAGCAGTACTTC. Its translation: CASTTSGYEQYF.

This clone was detected a few times. V usage is TRBV2 and J usage is TRBJ2-2; D gene unclear. Germline assignment: CDR1 SNHLY and CDR2 FYNNEI. The germline V and J ends were trimmed by 8 bases and 6 bases, with 13 bases remaining between them. This CDR3 region has 13 residues. CDR3 DNA: TGTGCCAGCGTGTTAGAGGCGGCCGGGGAGCTGTTTTTT. It specifies CASVLEAAGELFF.

This chain connects TRBV13 to TRBJ2-3; 10 bases align to TRBD2. The germline CDR1 and CDR2 sequences are PRHDT and FYEKMQ (reference sequence). The CDR3 is 14 amino acids. V shed 5 bases and J 5 bases; nucleotides not matched to a gene: 4. The CDR3 nucleotides are TGTGCCAGCAGCCCCAGACTAGCGGGAGATACGCAGTATTTT. This encodes CASSPRLAGDTQYF.

The CDR3 loop reads CASSFWAGGPGELFF. The CDR3 bases are TGTGCCAGCAGCTTCTGGGCGGGGGGCCCCGGGGAGCTGTTTTTT. The chain combines TRBV7-3 with TRBJ2-2; 8 bases fit TRBD2. The CDR3 runs 15 residues. Germline assignment: CDR1 SGHTA and CDR2 FQGTGA. J lost 6 bases, V lost 3 bases, and 6 bases had no gene match. The variable domain in full, completed from reference TRBV7-3 and TRBJ2-2, reads GAGVSQTPSNKVTEKGKYVELRCDPISGHTALYWYRQSLGQGPEFLIYFQGTGAADDSGLPNDRFFAVRPEGSVSTLKIQRTERGDSAVYLCASSFWAGGPGELFFGEGSRLTVL.

The chain joins TRBV29-1 to TRBJ2-2, with 11 bases identical to TRBD1. This CDR3 has 15 residues. Germline CDR1 is SQVTM and CDR2 is ANQGSEA. The junction had 9 bases not matched to a gene; V was cut back by 3 bases and J by 9 bases. The chain's CDR3 is CSVEYGTGGSRELFF. In DNA, the CDR3 is TGCAGCGTTGAGTATGGGACAGGGGGTAGCAGGGAGCTGTTTTTT.

This chain links TRBV9 with TRBJ1-1; the D is unclear. CDR1 SGDLS and CDR2 YYNGEE come from the germline V gene. The CDR3 is 13 residues long. Trimming pared 0 bases from V and 10 bases from J, leaving 13 bases between. The DNA for the CDR3 is TGTGCCAGCAGCGTAGAAAGCGAATCCCGAGCTTTCTTT. It translates to CASSVESESRAFF. Supplemented by reference TRBV9 and TRBJ1-1, the full variable domain reads DSGVTQTPKHLITATGQRVTLRCSPRSGDLSVYWYQQSLDQGLQFLIQYYNGEERAKGNILERFSAQQFPDLHSELNLSSLELGDSALYFCASSVESESRAFFGQGTRLTVV.

This clone was seen more than once but under ten times. This chain links TRBV30 with TRBJ1-6, with TRBD1 as a possible D gene (6 bases). Trimming removed 4 bases at V and 8 bases at J, with 12 bases between. The CDR3 has 13 amino acids. Germline values: CDR1 GTSNPN, CDR2 SVGIG (reference sequence). CDR3 DNA sequence: TGTGCCTGGACCCACAGGGCTGATTCACCCCTCCACTTT. It codes for CAWTHRADSPLHF.

V gene TRBV6-5 combines with J gene TRBJ1-1; D uncertain. The germline gives CDR1 MNHEY, CDR2 SVGAGI. V was trimmed by 0 bases and J by 0 bases, leaving 8 bases between them. This CDR3 region has 15 residues. The CDR3 region is CASSYSWQMNTEAFF. Here the CDR3 DNA reads TGTGCCAGCAGTTACTCCTGGCAGATGAACACTGAAGCTTTCTTT.

The DNA of the CDR3 is TGTGCCAGCAGCTTGGCCGGCGGGGAGGCCCAGCCCCAGCATTTT. Translation: CASSLAGGEAQPQHF. V usage is TRBV5-4 and J usage is TRBJ1-5; D is unresolved. With 0 bases removed from V and 7 bases from J, the gap between germline ends came to 14 bases. Germline loops: CDR1 SGHNT, CDR2 YYREEE (reference sequence). This CDR3 spans 15 amino acids.

The chain combines TRBV27 with TRBJ2-3; 14 bases match TRBD2. This CDR3 has 17 residues. The ends lost 6 bases at V and 9 bases at J; junction bases unmatched: 14. CDR1 and CDR2 (germline): MNHEY, SMNVEV (reference sequence). For the CDR3, the DNA is TGTGCCAGCAGCCCTGGACTAGCGGGGGGACTAGGTTTGACGCAGTATTTT. Protein sequence: CASSPGLAGGLGLTQYF.